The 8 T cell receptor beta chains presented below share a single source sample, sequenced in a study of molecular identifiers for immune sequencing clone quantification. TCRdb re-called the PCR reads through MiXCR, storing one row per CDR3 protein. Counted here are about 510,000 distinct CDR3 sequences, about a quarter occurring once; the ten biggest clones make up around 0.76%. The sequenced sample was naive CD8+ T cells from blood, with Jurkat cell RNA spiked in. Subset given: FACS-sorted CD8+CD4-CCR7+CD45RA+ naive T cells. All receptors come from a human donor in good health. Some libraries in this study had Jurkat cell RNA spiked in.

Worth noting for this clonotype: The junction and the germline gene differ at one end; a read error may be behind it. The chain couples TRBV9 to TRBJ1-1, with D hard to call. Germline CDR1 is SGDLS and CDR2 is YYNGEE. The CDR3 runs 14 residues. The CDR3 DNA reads TGTGCCAGCAGCGTAGACGGCCAGAACGCTGAAGCTTTCTTT. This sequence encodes CASSVDGQNAEAFF.

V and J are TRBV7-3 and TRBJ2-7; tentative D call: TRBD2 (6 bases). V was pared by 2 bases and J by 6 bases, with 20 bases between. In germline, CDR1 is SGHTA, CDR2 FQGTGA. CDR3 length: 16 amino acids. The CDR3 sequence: CASSLLLSGPQSEQYF. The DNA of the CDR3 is TGTGCCAGCAGCTTACTTCTTAGCGGCCCCCAAAGCGAGCAGTACTTC.

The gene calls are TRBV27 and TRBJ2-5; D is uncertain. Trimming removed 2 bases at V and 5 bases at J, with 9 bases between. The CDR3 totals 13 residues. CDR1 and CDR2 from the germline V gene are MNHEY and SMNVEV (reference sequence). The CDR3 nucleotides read TGTGCCAGCAGTTTAAACGCTTTGGAGACCCAGTACTTC. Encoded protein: CASSLNALETQYF.

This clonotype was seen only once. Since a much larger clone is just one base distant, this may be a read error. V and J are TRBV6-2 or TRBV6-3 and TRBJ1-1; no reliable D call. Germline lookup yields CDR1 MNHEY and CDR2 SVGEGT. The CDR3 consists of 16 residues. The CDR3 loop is CASTNFYPGLNTEALF. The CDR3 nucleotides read TGTGCCAGCACAAACTTTTACCCCGGCCTTAACACTGAAGCTCTCTTT.

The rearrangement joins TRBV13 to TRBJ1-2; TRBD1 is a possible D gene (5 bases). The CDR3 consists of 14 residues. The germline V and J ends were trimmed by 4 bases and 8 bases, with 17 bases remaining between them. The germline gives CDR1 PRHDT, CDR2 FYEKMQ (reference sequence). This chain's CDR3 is CASSSGRMPQGYTF. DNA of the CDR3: TGTGCCAGCAGCTCGGGACGTATGCCCCAGGGCTACACCTTC.

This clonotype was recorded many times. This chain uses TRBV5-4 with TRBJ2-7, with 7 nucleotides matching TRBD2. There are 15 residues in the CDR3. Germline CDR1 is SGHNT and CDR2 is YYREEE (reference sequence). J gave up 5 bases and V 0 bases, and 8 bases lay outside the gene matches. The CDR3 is CASSLVASGRDEQYF. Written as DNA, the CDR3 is TGTGCCAGCAGCTTGGTGGCTAGCGGTCGGGACGAGCAGTACTTC. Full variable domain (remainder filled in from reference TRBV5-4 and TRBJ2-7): ETGVTQSPTHLIKTRGQQVTLRCSSQSGHNTVSWYQQALGQGPQFIFQYYREEENGRGNFPPRFSGLQFPNYSSELNVNALELDDSALYLCASSLVASGRDEQYFGPGTRLTVT.

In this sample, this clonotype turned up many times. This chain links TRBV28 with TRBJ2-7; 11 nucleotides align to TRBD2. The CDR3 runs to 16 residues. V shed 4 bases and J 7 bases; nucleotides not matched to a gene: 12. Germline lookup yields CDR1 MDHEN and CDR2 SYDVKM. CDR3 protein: CASSSPALAGVEEQYF. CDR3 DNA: TGTGCCAGCAGTTCCCCTGCACTAGCGGGAGTGGAGGAGCAGTACTTC.

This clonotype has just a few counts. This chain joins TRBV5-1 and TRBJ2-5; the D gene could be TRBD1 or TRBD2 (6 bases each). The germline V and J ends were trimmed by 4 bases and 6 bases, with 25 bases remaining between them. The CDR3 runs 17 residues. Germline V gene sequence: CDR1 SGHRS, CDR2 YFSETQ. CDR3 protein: CASSPQLHSGGRKTQYF. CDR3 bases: TGCGCCAGCAGCCCGCAGCTCCATTCCGGGGGCAGGAAGACCCAGTACTTC.